These T cell receptor beta chains were read from a single sample in a study of identical twins. TCRdb used MiXCR to reprocess the 5' RACE reads, holding one entry per CDR3 protein. The data contain about 240,000 distinct CDR3 sequences, more than 9.5% of them seen just once; the ten biggest clones take up around 4%. Another study also made use of these data, one on yellow fever vaccine responses in identical twins.

The sample comprised memory (CD45RO+) T cells sorted from blood. These receptors were collected from a woman under 30 in good health. The CDR3 runs from the conserved cysteine through the conserved F or W. D genes are given only for firm matches. Clone size appears in some rows only: once, few, many, or a class for an expanded clone.

V gene	CDR3 length	D gene	J gene	clone size	CDR3 protein	CDR3 DNA
TRBV6-1	15	TRBD1	TRBJ1-6	few	CASSRRTGSDSPLHF	TGTGCCAGCAGTCGCAGGACAGGGTCTGATTCACCCCTCCACTTT
TRBV11-2	14	-	TRBJ2-7	-	CASSLMGAPYEQYF	TGTGCCAGCAGCTTAATGGGGGCTCCCTACGAGCAGTACTTC
TRBV7-2	13	-	TRBJ1-5	-	CASSLGGLTPQHF	TGTGCCAGCAGCTTAGGAGGGCTGACGCCCCAGCATTTT
TRBV5-1	15	TRBD2	TRBJ2-1	many	CASSPREGLWNEQFF	TGCGCCAGCAGCCCGCGGGAGGGCCTTTGGAATGAGCAGTTCTTC
TRBV27	15	TRBD2	TRBJ2-7	few	CASSYQLAGPYEQYF	TGTGCCAGCAGTTACCAGCTAGCGGGCCCCTACGAGCAGTACTTC
TRBV18	12	-	TRBJ2-4	few	CASSPPSGIQYF	TGTGCCAGCTCACCACCATCAGGCATTCAGTACTTC
TRBV10-1	16	TRBD2	TRBJ2-2	-	CASSDGGLGSTGELFF	TGCGCCAGCAGTGATGGTGGACTAGGGTCCACCGGGGAGCTGTTTTTT
TRBV6-2/TRBV6-3	15	TRBD2	TRBJ2-7	-	CASSSGSGGVDEQYF	TGTGCCAGCAGTTCCGGCAGCGGGGGCGTGGACGAGCAGTACTTC
TRBV7-9	16	TRBD1	TRBJ2-5	-	CASSFGNRGHQETQYF	TGTGCCAGCAGCTTTGGGAACAGGGGACACCAAGAGACCCAGTACTTC
TRBV27	17	TRBD2	TRBJ2-3	few	CASSLRVAGGPTDTQYF	TGTGCCAGCAGTTTAAGGGTAGCGGGGGGGCCCACAGATACGCAGTATTTT
TRBV19	15	-	TRBJ2-4	few	CASSPGNLAKNIQYF	TGTGCCAGTAGTCCAGGAAACCTAGCCAAAAACATTCAGTACTTC
TRBV3-1	15	-	TRBJ2-5	-	CASSQDWDLQETQYF	TGTGCCAGCAGCCAAGACTGGGACTTACAAGAGACCCAGTACTTC
TRBV7-8	16	-	TRBJ2-7	few	CASSLFEVSVRDEQYF	TGTGCCAGCAGCTTATTTGAGGTTTCTGTTAGGGACGAGCAGTACTTC
TRBV6-5	16	TRBD2	TRBJ2-1	few	CASSYAPSGGGREQFF	TGTGCCAGCAGTTACGCTCCTAGCGGGGGGGGAAGAGAGCAGTTCTTC
TRBV7-2	15	-	TRBJ1-2	few	CASSPSGGGGYGYTF	TGTGCCAGCAGCCCCTCGGGGGGCGGGGGCTATGGCTACACCTTC
TRBV25-1	12	-	TRBJ1-3	few	CASISSGNTIYF	TGTGCCAGCATTAGCTCTGGAAACACCATATATTTT
TRBV11-3	13	-	TRBJ1-1	few	CASSEAGNTEAFF	TGTGCCAGCAGCGAGGCCGGGAACACTGAAGCTTTCTTT
TRBV7-9	17	-	TRBJ2-2	-	CASTTQKQGRDVGELFF	TGTGCCAGCACCACCCAAAAGCAGGGGCGGGATGTCGGGGAGCTGTTTTTT
TRBV7-3	13	-	TRBJ2-3	-	CASSQRQGGTQYF	TGTGCCAGCAGCCAAAGACAGGGAGGTACGCAGTATTTT
TRBV20-1	14	-	TRBJ2-7	many	CSARGTGEFYEQYF	TGCAGTGCTAGGGGGACGGGAGAGTTCTACGAGCAGTACTTC
TRBV6-5	17	TRBD1	TRBJ2-2	many	CASSYSSQGANTGELFF	TGTGCCAGCAGTTACTCGAGTCAGGGGGCGAACACCGGGGAGCTGTTTTTT
TRBV24-1	15	-	TRBJ2-3	many	CATSDLGKSTDTQYF	TGTGCCACCAGTGATTTGGGAAAAAGCACAGATACGCAGTATTTT
TRBV7-2	14	-	TRBJ1-5	-	CASSLIGYNQPQHF	TGTGCCAGCAGCTTAATAGGGTACAATCAGCCCCAGCATTTT
TRBV13	14	-	TRBJ1-2	-	CASGSLGASRSYTF	TGTGCCAGCGGAAGTCTGGGGGCAAGTCGTAGCTACACCTTC
TRBV6-2/TRBV6-3	16	-	TRBJ2-1	few	CASSYSQQGAYNEQFF	TGTGCCAGCAGTTACTCACAACAGGGTGCCTACAATGAGCAGTTCTTC
TRBV7-3	15	TRBD1	TRBJ2-7	-	CASRSTGGGPGEQYF	TGTGCCAGCAGGTCGACAGGGGGTGGCCCGGGCGAGCAGTACTTC
TRBV28	17	-	TRBJ2-3	-	CASSSLQGTVGTDTQYF	TGTGCCAGCAGCTCCCTACAGGGAACCGTTGGCACAGATACGCAGTATTTT
TRBV6-6	12	-	TRBJ1-1	few	CASNAGPSEAFF	TGTGCCAGCAATGCCGGACCATCTGAAGCTTTCTTT
TRBV6-1	15	-	TRBJ2-7	once	CASSEAPGAVYEQYF	TGTGCCAGCAGTGAAGCGCCCGGGGCAGTCTACGAGCAGTACTTC
TRBV5-1	12	-	TRBJ2-3	-	CASSLVGGTQYF	TGCGCCAGCAGCTTGGTTGGGGGTACGCAGTATTTT
TRBV12-3/TRBV12-4	12	-	TRBJ2-1	many	CASSFGVGEQFF	TGTGCCAGCAGTTTTGGTGTGGGTGAGCAGTTCTTC
TRBV5-1	15	-	TRBJ2-7	-	CASSGGDSPLYEQYF	TGCGCCAGCAGCGGAGGGGACAGTCCCCTCTACGAGCAGTACTTC
TRBV11-2	11	-	TRBJ2-3	few	CASRLGDTQYF	TGTGCCAGCAGACTCGGAGATACGCAGTATTTT
TRBV5-1	16	TRBD2	TRBJ2-3	few	CASSILAGVLTDTQYF	TGCGCCAGCAGCATATTAGCGGGAGTGTTGACAGATACGCAGTATTTT
TRBV5-1	13	-	TRBJ2-1	many	CASSLAGGYEQFF	TGCGCCAGCAGCTTGGCGGGGGGCTATGAGCAGTTCTTC
TRBV6-2/TRBV6-3	13	-	TRBJ2-2	-	CASCIGDAGELFF	TGTGCCAGCTGTATAGGCGACGCCGGGGAGCTGTTTTTT
TRBV7-6	15	TRBD2	TRBJ2-7	many	CASSMTSGTPVGQYF	TGTGCCAGCAGTATGACTAGCGGGACTCCTGTCGGGCAGTACTTC
TRBV3-1	15	-	TRBJ2-1	few	CASSQDVIGANEQFF	TGTGCCAGCAGCCAAGACGTCATTGGGGCAAATGAGCAGTTCTTC
TRBV24-1	13	-	TRBJ2-5	-	CATSDVSPETQYF	TGTGCCACCAGTGATGTTTCCCCTGAGACCCAGTACTTC
TRBV5-1	15	-	TRBJ2-5	-	CASSPRTLSGETQYF	TGCGCCAGCAGCCCCCGGACCCTGTCGGGAGAGACCCAGTACTTC
TRBV20-1	16	TRBD2	TRBJ2-2	few	CSARDAGTSDTGELFF	TGCAGTGCTAGAGATGCCGGGACTAGCGACACCGGGGAGCTGTTTTTT
TRBV11-2	16	TRBD2	TRBJ2-5	-	CASSLRRGETKETQYF	TGTGCCAGCAGCTTAAGGCGGGGGGAGACCAAAGAGACCCAGTACTTC
TRBV9	15	-	TRBJ2-2	-	CASSVGLGNTGELFF	TGTGCCAGCAGCGTAGGTCTAGGTAACACCGGGGAGCTGTTTTTT
TRBV4-3	15	TRBD2	TRBJ2-1	-	CASSQDSGSLNEQFF	TGCGCCAGCAGCCAAGATAGCGGGAGCCTCAATGAGCAGTTCTTC
TRBV7-9	14	-	TRBJ2-5	few	CAPVMLGISETQYF	TGTGCCCCCGTGATGTTAGGGATCAGCGAGACCCAGTACTTC
TRBV12-3/TRBV12-4	12	-	TRBJ2-3	few	CASSLAGNTQYF	TGTGCCAGCAGTTTAGCGGGAAATACGCAGTATTTT